The 32 T cell receptor beta chains below all came from one sample that was sequenced in a study of blood T cell repertoires in COVID-19. This table comes from immunoSEQ multiplex PCR, and its TCRdb copy is limited to in-frame clones, with some not included. The profile shows hundreds of thousands of clones, nearly 90% of them singletons. The sample taken for sequencing was PBMCs or T cells enriched from blood (not recorded which). The origin of the receptors is a woman younger than 45 who had recovered from COVID-19.

This rearrangement joins TRBV6-6 to TRBJ2-5; 7 positions agree with TRBD1. This CDR3 is built from 16 residues. Germline V gives CDR1 MNHNY, CDR2 SVGAGI (reference sequence). V trimming: 4 bases; J trimming: 7 bases; junction bases outside the gene matches: 15. DNA of the CDR3: TGTGCCAGCAGTTCCCATATGGGACAGCCACAGGGGACCCAGTACTTC. It is translated as CASSSHMGQPQGTQYF.

This clone occurred once. V gene TRBV10-3 combines with J gene TRBJ1-2; tentative D call: TRBD1 (5 bases). Germline V CDR1 and CDR2: ENHRY, SYGVKD. The V end was cut by 4 bases, the J end by 7 bases, with 13 bases between. This CDR3 comprises 13 residues. In DNA, the CDR3 is TGTGCCATCAGTGTTCAGGGAGGAGTTGGCTACACCTTC. As protein: CAISVQGGVGYTF.

The chain uses TRBV29-1 and TRBJ2-3, with TRBD1 identical over 10 bases. Germline V gene data show CDR1 as SQVTM and CDR2 as ANQGSEA. The CDR3 extends over 16 amino acids. V gave up 1 base and J gave up 3 bases; unmatched junction bases: 7. The CDR3 spells CSVEGLRQGATDTQYF. CDR3 nucleotides: TGCAGCGTTGAAGGGTTGCGACAGGGGGCAACAGATACGCAGTATTTT.

This chain connects TRBV19 to TRBJ1-4; TRBD1 agrees at 7 bases. Germline CDR1 reads LNHDA; CDR2 reads SQIVND (reference sequence). The trim removed 6 bases at V and 5 bases at J, leaving 9 bases unmatched. This CDR3 has 15 residues. The CDR3 nucleotides read TGTGCCAGTAGGGACAGGCGCTCCGGAAATGAAAAACTGTTTTTT. Translation gives CASRDRRSGNEKLFF. The whole variable domain, remainder taken from reference TRBV19 and TRBJ1-4, is DGGITQSPKYLFRKEGQNVTLSCEQNLNHDAMYWYRQDPGQGLRLIYYSQIVNDFQKGDIAEGYSVSREKKESFPLTVTSAQKNPTAFYLCASRDRRSGNEKLFFGSGTQLSVL.

The chain has TRBV4-3 and TRBJ2-1, with 10 bases aligning to TRBD2. Germline values: CDR1 LGHNA, CDR2 YSLEER. V shed 0 bases and J 4 bases; nucleotides not matched to a gene: 12. The CDR3 is made up of 19 amino acids. CDR3 nucleotides: TGCGCCAGCAGCCAAGAAAATATTAGGACTAGCGGCGCTTACAATGAGCAGTTCTTC. Translating it yields CASSQENIRTSGAYNEQFF.

This clone was observed a single time. The chain is built from TRBV27 and TRBJ2-1; no reliable D call. V shed 3 bases and J shed 1 base, with 10 bases lying between them. Germline V gene data show CDR1 as MNHEY and CDR2 as SMNVEV (reference sequence). CDR3 length equals 15 residues. The CDR3 region is CASSFSGPSYNEQFF. CDR3 coding DNA: TGTGCCAGCAGTTTTTCGGGTCCATCCTACAATGAGCAGTTCTTC.

The table lists this clone with a count of one. Other DNA sequences within the sample encode an identical CDR3. The chain carries TRBV5-1 and TRBJ2-3; D unclear. Looked up from germline, CDR1 is SGHRS and CDR2 is YFSETQ. V was cut by 0 bases and J by 4 bases, with 6 bases left in between. CDR3 size: 13 residues. CDR3 protein: CASSLGGPDTQYF. In DNA, the CDR3 is TGCGCCAGCAGCTTGGGCGGCCCAGATACGCAGTATTTT.

This clone was recorded only once. The J gene is TRBJ2-5, the V gene TRBV6-5, with a possible D match to TRBD2 (6 bases). CDR1 MNHEY and CDR2 SVGAGI come from the germline V gene. Trimming shortened V by 6 bases and J by 4 bases, and 15 bases separated the two germline ends. The CDR3 length is 14 residues. The DNA of the CDR3 is TGTGCCAGCAGACACCTTAGCGGAATAGAGACCCAGTACTTC. This sequence encodes CASRHLSGIETQYF.

The V gene is TRBV5-1, the J gene TRBJ2-7, with 9 bases matching TRBD2. Germline loops: CDR1 SGHRS, CDR2 YFSETQ. V was clipped by 7 bases and J by 3 bases; unmatched bases: 5. The CDR3 has 13 amino acids. CDR3 nucleotides: TGCGCCAGCTGGCGGGAGGGAGACTACGAGCAGTACTTC. Residues: CASWREGDYEQYF. The full variable domain, completed using reference TRBV5-1 and TRBJ2-7, is KAGVTQTPRYLIKTRGQQVTLSCSPISGHRSVSWYQQTPGQGLQFLFEYFSETQRNKGNFPGRFSGRQFSNSRSEMNVSTLELGDSALYLCASWREGDYEQYFGPGTRLTVT.

The chain employs TRBV27 and TRBJ1-3; D not resolved. Trimming took 9 bases from V and 5 from J, leaving 8 bases between them. Germline CDR1 and CDR2: MNHEY and SMNVEV (reference sequence). The CDR3 loop spans 11 amino acids. CDR3 protein: CASLERNTIYF. As DNA, the CDR3 is TGTGCCAGTCTAGAGCGAAACACCATATATTTT.

This clone has a handful of counts. This chain joins TRBV19 and TRBJ1-1; TRBD1 agrees at 10 bases. Germline loops: CDR1 LNHDA, CDR2 SQIVND (reference sequence). This CDR3 has 15 amino acids. V trimming: 8 bases; J trimming: 0 bases; junction bases outside the gene matches: 6. CDR3 sequence (DNA): TGTGCCAGTTGGGACAGGGGCCTAATGAACACTGAAGCTTTCTTT. Residues: CASWDRGLMNTEAFF.

This chain's CDR3 is CASSQGARETQYF. CDR3 sequence (DNA): TGCGCCAGCAGCCAGGGGGCGCGAGAGACCCAGTACTTC. The V call is TRBV4-1, the J call TRBJ2-5, with D possibly matching TRBD1 (6 bases). The germline V and J ends were trimmed by 3 bases and 4 bases, with 9 bases remaining between them. The CDR3 contains 13 residues. CDR1 and CDR2 (germline): MGHRA, YSYEKL.

The chain carries TRBV7-9 and TRBJ2-2; 8 bases are shared with TRBD2. Trimming removed 3 bases from V and 3 bases from J; junction bases left unmatched: 3. Germline-derived CDR1 and CDR2 are SEHNR and FQNEAQ (reference sequence). The CDR3 contains 15 residues. The CDR3 DNA reads as TGTGCCAGCAGCTTCACGGGGGGGGACACCGGGGAGCTGTTTTTT. Translated, it gives CASSFTGGDTGELFF.

The V call is TRBV19, the J call TRBJ2-7, with D possibly being TRBD1 (5 bases). The V gene's germline CDR1 is LNHDA and CDR2 SQIVND (reference sequence). The CDR3 consists of 14 residues. Trimming removed 5 bases from V and 6 bases from J, with 17 bases in between. The DNA of the CDR3 is TGTGCCAGTAGTCACCGTACCGCTCAGGGCGAGCAGTACTTC. Its protein is CASSHRTAQGEQYF. The full variable domain, completed using reference TRBV19 and TRBJ2-7, is DGGITQSPKYLFRKEGQNVTLSCEQNLNHDAMYWYRQDPGQGLRLIYYSQIVNDFQKGDIAEGYSVSREKKESFPLTVTSAQKNPTAFYLCASSHRTAQGEQYFGPGTRLTVT.

DNA of the CDR3: TGTGCCAGCAGTTTCACTTGGAAATCGCTAGCCCACTACGAGCAGTACTTC. Translating gives CASSFTWKSLAHYEQYF. The V and J genes are TRBV27 and TRBJ2-7; possible D gene TRBD2, 5 bases. Germline V gene sequence: CDR1 MNHEY, CDR2 SMNVEV (reference sequence). Trimming left V 3 bases short and J 3 bases short, with 21 bases between. This CDR3 is 17 amino acids long.

The V call is TRBV3-1 (or the pseudogene TRBV3-2), the J call TRBJ2-1, with 8 bases aligning to TRBD1. CDR1 is LGHDT, CDR2 YNNKEL, per germline (reference sequence). Trimming removed 6 bases from V and 6 bases from J; junction bases left unmatched: 7. CDR3 length: 14 amino acids. CDR3 loop: CASRNRGSSNEQFF. Written as DNA, the CDR3 is TGTGCCAGCAGAAACAGGGGGTCGAGCAATGAGCAGTTCTTC.

The chain employs TRBV30 and TRBJ1-2; 7 bases are a match to TRBD1. There are 12 residues in the CDR3. J lost 5 bases, V lost 1 base, and 1 base had no gene match. The V gene's germline CDR1 is GTSNPN and CDR2 SVGIG (reference sequence). The CDR3 sequence is CAWSATGYGYTF. Written as DNA, the CDR3 is TGTGCCTGGAGTGCGACAGGGTATGGCTACACCTTC.

V is TRBV7-6 and J is TRBJ2-5; 11 bases align to TRBD2. Per the germline V gene, CDR1 is SGHVS and CDR2 is FNYEAQ. This CDR3 has 16 amino acids. The V and J ends lost 2 bases and 6 bases, in that order; junction bases with no gene match: 8. CDR3 nucleotides: TGTGCCAGCAGCTTATCGTCGCTAGCGGGGGGCAAGACCCAGTACTTC. Translation gives CASSLSSLAGGKTQYF.

This clone was observed many times. The V call is TRBV27, the J call TRBJ1-3, with D possibly being TRBD1 (6 bases). From germline, CDR1 is MNHEY and CDR2 SMNVEV (reference sequence). The CDR3 length is 14 residues. Trimming removed 6 bases at V and 3 bases at J, with 12 bases between. This chain's CDR3 is CASRTQGIGNTIYF. CDR3 nucleotide sequence: TGTGCCAGCAGGACACAGGGAATTGGAAACACCATATATTTT.

The J gene is TRBJ1-1, the V gene TRBV15; perhaps TRBD1 as D (5 bases). Trimming took off 3 bases at V and 6 bases at J, with 23 bases between the two ends. The CDR3 is made up of 17 amino acids. Germline V gene sequence: CDR1 LNHNV, CDR2 YYDKDF (reference sequence). The CDR3 coding sequence is TGTGCCACCAGCAGGGGGGGAGAGGGACGGATCTGGTCTGAAGCTTTCTTT. This encodes CATSRGGEGRIWSEAFF.

The rearrangement uses TRBV5-1 and TRBJ2-2; a possible D gene is TRBD2 (7 bases). Per germline, CDR1 SGHRS and CDR2 YFSETQ. The ends were cut back, 0 bases at V and 1 base at J, with 13 bases in the middle. The CDR3 length is 17 residues. The CDR3 region has the DNA TGCGCCAGCAGCTTGGCGGGGGGCATCAAGAACACCGGGGAGCTGTTTTTT. This encodes CASSLAGGIKNTGELFF.

The chain uses TRBV9 and TRBJ1-2; weak D call: TRBD1 (5 bases). V lost 4 bases, J lost 4 bases, and 11 bases lay in between. The CDR3 length is 13 residues. The germline gives CDR1 SGDLS, CDR2 YYNGEE. The CDR3: CASSPREAYGYTF. The CDR3 DNA reads as TGTGCCAGCAGCCCCAGGGAGGCCTATGGCTACACCTTC. Using reference TRBV9 and TRBJ1-2 for the parts outside the CDR3, the full variable domain is DSGVTQTPKHLITATGQRVTLRCSPRSGDLSVYWYQQSLDQGLQFLIQYYNGEERAKGNILERFSAQQFPDLHSELNLSSLELGDSALYFCASSPREAYGYTFGSGTRLTVV.

The V call is TRBV19, the J call TRBJ2-1, with 13 nucleotides matching TRBD2. V was clipped by 5 bases and J by 4 bases; unmatched bases: 5. The CDR3 consists of 16 residues. The germline gives CDR1 LNHDA, CDR2 SQIVND (reference sequence). The CDR3 bases are TGTGCCAGTAGTCCGGAGACTAGCGGGAGGTACAATGAGCAGTTCTTC. Its translation: CASSPETSGRYNEQFF.

This rearrangement joins TRBV29-1 to TRBJ2-5, with unresolved D. Germline V lookup: CDR1 SQVTM, CDR2 ANQGSEA. V was clipped by 8 bases and J by 3 bases, with 13 bases between them. The CDR3 is 12 residues long. The CDR3 sequence: CSTARSEETQYF. The CDR3 DNA follows: TGCAGCACCGCCCGTTCGGAAGAGACCCAGTACTTC.

The chain carries TRBV9 and TRBJ1-2; no firm D call. Trimming pared 0 bases from V and 3 bases from J, leaving 21 bases between. This CDR3 spans 18 amino acids. Germline values: CDR1 SGDLS, CDR2 YYNGEE. CDR3 region: CASSVGLPGTVLHYGYTF. CDR3 DNA: TGTGCCAGCAGCGTAGGCCTCCCAGGAACAGTCCTGCACTATGGCTACACCTTC.

The chain couples TRBV5-1 to TRBJ1-2; 7 nucleotides match TRBD1. CDR1 SGHRS and CDR2 YFSETQ come from the germline V gene. Trimming at V came to 3 bases and at J to 6 bases, leaving 5 bases not matched to a gene. CDR3 length: 13 residues. The DNA for the CDR3 is TGCGCCAGCAGCTGGACAGGCGGTGATGGCTACACCTTC. Translating gives CASSWTGGDGYTF. Full variable domain (rest looked up from reference TRBV5-1 and TRBJ1-2): KAGVTQTPRYLIKTRGQQVTLSCSPISGHRSVSWYQQTPGQGLQFLFEYFSETQRNKGNFPGRFSGRQFSNSRSEMNVSTLELGDSALYLCASSWTGGDGYTFGSGTRLTVV.

The chain uses TRBV7-3 and TRBJ2-1; TRBD2 agrees at 10 bases. Trimming took 5 bases from V and 0 from J; bases not matched to a gene: 19. The CDR3 is made up of 21 amino acids. The germline V gene encodes CDR1 SGHTA and CDR2 FQGTGA. In nucleotides, the CDR3 is TGTGCCAGCAGCCCGGTAAGCTCTAGCGGGGGTTACCGAAGCTCCTACAATGAGCAGTTCTTC. This sequence encodes CASSPVSSSGGYRSSYNEQFF. The complete variable domain, with remaining parts taken from reference TRBV7-3 and TRBJ2-1, reads GAGVSQTPSNKVTEKGKYVELRCDPISGHTALYWYRQSLGQGPEFLIYFQGTGAADDSGLPNDRFFAVRPEGSVSTLKIQRTERGDSAVYLCASSPVSSSGGYRSSYNEQFFGPGTRLTVL.

The genes are TRBV19 and TRBJ2-2, with 7 bases that match TRBD2. The CDR3 is 16 residues long. Germline V CDR1 and CDR2: LNHDA, SQIVND (reference sequence). Trimming cost V 4 bases and J 3 bases; bases outside gene matches: 8. The chain's CDR3 is CASSKRTSRDTGELFF. In DNA, the CDR3 is TGTGCCAGTAGTAAGAGGACTAGTCGGGACACCGGGGAGCTGTTTTTT.

A remark on this clone: It is unclear where the CDR3 begins or ends on the DNA, so no DNA is shown, and the CDR3 is as TCRdb lists it. The chain has TRBV9 and TRBJ1-2. Germline V gene lookup returns CDR1 SGDLS and CDR2 YYNGEE. Inclusive of both ends, the CDR3 amounts to 12 amino acids. The CDR3 reads CASSVAGGTTTF.

This clone showed up just once. This chain uses TRBV3-1 (or the pseudogene TRBV3-2) with TRBJ2-1; D gene ambiguous. This CDR3 has 14 residues. CDR1 LGHDT and CDR2 YNNKEL come from the germline V gene (reference sequence). Trimming removed 1 base at V and 7 bases at J, with 11 bases between. CDR3 protein: CASSQVHGLNEQFF. In DNA, the CDR3 is TGTGCCAGCAGCCAAGTTCACGGTTTAAATGAGCAGTTCTTC.

The chain's CDR3 is CASSTLDRLVDYGYTF. DNA for the CDR3: TGTGCCAGCAGCACCTTAGACAGACTAGTCGATTATGGCTACACCTTC. The gene calls are TRBV6-6 and TRBJ1-2, with D tentatively TRBD1 (5 bases). The CDR3 consists of 16 residues. Trimming removed 6 bases from V and 5 bases from J, with 22 bases in between. Germline V lookup: CDR1 MNHNY, CDR2 SVGAGI (reference sequence).

The CDR3 sequence: CASSLVRGRGQETQYF. The CDR3 nucleotides read TGTGCCAGCAGCTTAGTCAGGGGCCGAGGGCAAGAGACCCAGTACTTC. The chain recombines TRBV11-2 with TRBJ2-5; a weak D match, TRBD1 (6 bases). Germline CDR1 SGHAT, CDR2 FQNNGV. This CDR3 is 16 amino acids long. Trimming pared 1 base from V and 2 bases from J, leaving 14 bases between.